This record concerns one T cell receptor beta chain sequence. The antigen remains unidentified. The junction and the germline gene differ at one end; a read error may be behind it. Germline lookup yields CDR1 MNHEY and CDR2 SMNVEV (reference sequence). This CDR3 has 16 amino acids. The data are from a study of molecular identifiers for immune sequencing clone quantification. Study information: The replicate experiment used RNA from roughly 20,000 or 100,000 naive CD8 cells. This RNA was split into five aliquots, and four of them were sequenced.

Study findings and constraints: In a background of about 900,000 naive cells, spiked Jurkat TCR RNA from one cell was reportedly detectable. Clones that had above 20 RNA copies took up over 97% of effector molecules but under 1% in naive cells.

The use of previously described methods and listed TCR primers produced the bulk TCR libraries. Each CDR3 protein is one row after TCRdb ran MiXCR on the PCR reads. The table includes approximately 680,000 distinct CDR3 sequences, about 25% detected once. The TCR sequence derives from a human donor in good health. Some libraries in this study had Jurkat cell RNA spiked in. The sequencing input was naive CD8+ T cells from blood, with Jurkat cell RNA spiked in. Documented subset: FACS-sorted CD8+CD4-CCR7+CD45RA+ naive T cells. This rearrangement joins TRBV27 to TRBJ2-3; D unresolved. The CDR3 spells CASSTVRGPATDTHYF. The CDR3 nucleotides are TGTGCCAGCAGTACAGTGAGAGGACCAGCCACAGATACGCATTATTTT.